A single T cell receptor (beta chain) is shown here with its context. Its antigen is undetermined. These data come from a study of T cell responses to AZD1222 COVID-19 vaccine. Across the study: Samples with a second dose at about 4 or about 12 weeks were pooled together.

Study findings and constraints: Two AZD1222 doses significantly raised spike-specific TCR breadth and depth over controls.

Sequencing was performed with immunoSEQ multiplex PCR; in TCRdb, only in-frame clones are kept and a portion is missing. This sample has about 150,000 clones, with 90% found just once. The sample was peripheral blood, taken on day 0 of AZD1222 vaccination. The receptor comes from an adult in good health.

The CDR3 loop reads CASTASTLSYNEQFF. CDR3 DNA: TGTGCCAGCACCGCGTCCACCCTCTCCTACAATGAGCAGTTCTTC. V gene TRBV7-2 combines with J gene TRBJ2-1; no reliable D call. Germline CDR1 is SGHTA and CDR2 is FQGNSA. There are 15 residues in the CDR3. Trimming left V 7 bases short and J 0 bases short, with 13 bases between. The full variable domain, with the rest looked up from reference TRBV7-2 and TRBJ2-1, is GAGVSQSPSNKVTEKGKDVELRCDPISGHTALYWYRQSLGQGLEFLIYFQGNSAPDKSGLPSDRFSAERTGGSVSTLTIQRTQQEDSAVYLCASTASTLSYNEQFFGPGTRLTVL.